This T cell receptor beta chain was profiled in a study of cytomegalovirus exposure and HLA in healthy donors. Study-wide points: There were a few CMV-associated chains whose specificity for CMV antigens was confirmed in vitro. As was reported, the classifier diagnosed cytomegalovirus status with high specificity and sensitivity. Further analysis was carried out later, and it showed several of the most significant clusters appearing linked to common viral pathogens.

The PCR made use of 60 Vbeta and 13 Jbeta primers. The table came from immunoSEQ multiplex PCR; TCRdb's copy has only in-frame clones and leaves some out. The sample contains more than 95,000 clones, over 65% of which appear only once. The V and J ends lost 4 bases and 2 bases respectively, with 9 bases between them. CDR1 is SGHVS and CDR2 is FQNEAQ in the germline V gene. The length of the CDR3 is 13 residues. Note on this clone: Its antigen is not known.

Source material: PBMCs. This clonotype was sampled from a man in his forties in good health and CMV-seropositive. The rearrangement joins TRBV7-8 to TRBJ2-7; D remains ambiguous. CDR3 loop: CASSSDQAYEQYF. DNA of the CDR3: TGTGCCAGCAGCTCCGACCAGGCCTACGAGCAGTACTTC.